This record concerns one T cell receptor (beta chain) sequence. Its antigen is not known. Here immunoSEQ multiplex PCR was the method, and the copy in TCRdb shows in-frame clones only, minus some. The sample holds about 110,000 clones; under 95% are singletons and the top ten take about 1.2%. The data derive from a study of T cell responses to AZD1222 COVID-19 vaccine. Study at large: Second doses were pooled across both intervals (about 4 or about 12 weeks).

Overall study results and limits: Clonal diversity was possibly underestimated, and white British individuals and females predominated among donors. At study baseline, merely several AZD1222 recipients were seropositive.

This CDR3 has 15 amino acids. V gave up 7 bases and J gave up 5 bases, with 18 bases separating them. The germline gives CDR1 WNHNN, CDR2 SYGVQD (reference sequence). This chain joins TRBV10-1 and TRBJ1-5, with D perhaps matching TRBD1 (6 bases). The material sequenced was peripheral blood, taken on day 0 of AZD1222 vaccination. The TCR sequence derives from an adult in good health. The DNA of the CDR3 is TGCGCCAGCACGCACAGGGTGGGGATCGATCAGCCCCAGCATTTT. It is translated as CASTHRVGIDQPQHF.